Each of the 20 T cell receptor beta chains below was sequenced from the same sample in a study of OX40 agonist ivuxolimab in advanced cancers. Repertoires were generated with immunoSEQ multiplex PCR, while TCRdb's copy carries only in-frame clones and drops some. The sample has tens of thousands of clones, approximately 80% seen once. Here the sequenced sample was CD4+ or CD8+ T cells sorted from blood, taken in a trial of the OX40 agonist ivuxolimab. The source of these receptors is an adult with an advanced solid tumor such as melanoma, head and neck, liver or kidney cancer.

The chain has TRBV27 and TRBJ2-1; maybe TRBD1 (5 bases). CDR1 and CDR2 (germline): MNHEY, SMNVEV (reference sequence). The V end was cut by 5 bases, the J end by 5 bases, with 10 bases between. The CDR3 is made up of 13 amino acids. The CDR3 sequence is CASSTTTDNEQFF. The CDR3 bases are TGTGCCAGCAGTACCACGACAGACAATGAGCAGTTCTTC.

This clone was observed a few times. V and J are TRBV7-8 and TRBJ1-5; D is possibly TRBD1 (5 bases). Germline CDR1 is SGHVS and CDR2 is FQNEAQ. V was cut by 2 bases and J by 2 bases, with 10 bases left in between. The CDR3 runs to 15 residues. The CDR3 DNA reads as TGTGCCAGCAGCTTAAGCAGGGCAGGCAATCAGCCCCAGCATTTT. As protein: CASSLSRAGNQPQHF.

The CDR3 here is CASKGTAYGYTF. The CDR3 DNA reads as TGTGCCAGCAAAGGGACAGCCTATGGCTACACCTTC. This chain joins TRBV27 and TRBJ1-2, with TRBD1 matching over 7 bases. V dropped 7 bases and J dropped 4; count of bases not matched to a gene: 3. There are 12 residues in the CDR3. CDR1 MNHEY and CDR2 SMNVEV come from the germline V gene (reference sequence).

The chain links TRBV30 to TRBJ2-5, with 7 bases lining up with TRBD2. J lost 5 bases, V lost 0 bases, and 15 bases had no gene match. CDR1 and CDR2 from the germline V gene are GTSNPN and SVGIG (reference sequence). The CDR3 is made up of 17 amino acids. CDR3 sequence reads: CAWSVALGLVVAETQYF. CDR3 DNA sequence: TGTGCCTGGAGTGTAGCCCTAGGACTAGTTGTAGCGGAGACCCAGTACTTC.

The rearrangement uses TRBV6-6 and TRBJ2-7; TRBD1 matches 7 bases. Germline CDR1 reads MNHNY; CDR2 reads SVGAGI (reference sequence). J gave up 6 bases and V 7 bases, and 6 bases lay outside the gene matches. The CDR3 consists of 12 residues. CDR3 nucleotide sequence: TGTGCCAGCACCGAAGGGGGCCGCGAGCAGTACTTC. Residues: CASTEGGREQYF.

This clone has only a few counts. The chain uses TRBV7-3 and TRBJ2-1; D is perhaps TRBD1 (6 bases). There are 14 residues in the CDR3. The V end was cut by 2 bases, the J end by 5 bases, with 10 bases between. Germline V CDR1 and CDR2: SGHTA, FQGTGA. The CDR3 spells CASSLGQWNNEQFF. CDR3 DNA: TGTGCCAGCAGCTTAGGACAGTGGAACAATGAGCAGTTCTTC. Supplemented by reference TRBV7-3 and TRBJ2-1, the full variable domain reads GAGVSQTPSNKVTEKGKYVELRCDPISGHTALYWYRQSLGQGPEFLIYFQGTGAADDSGLPNDRFFAVRPEGSVSTLKIQRTERGDSAVYLCASSLGQWNNEQFFGPGTRLTVL.

This clone has only one observation. The CDR3 DNA sequence: TGCAGCGTGGACAGCGGGACTATTGGGATTAAGTTGCAGTTCTTC. Protein: CSVDSGTIGIKLQFF. The chain uses TRBV29-1 and TRBJ2-1; a weak D match, TRBD2 (7 bases). The V gene's germline CDR1 is SQVTM and CDR2 ANQGSEA. The germline V and J ends were trimmed by 6 bases and 12 bases, with 27 bases remaining between them. This CDR3 is 15 amino acids long.

The rearrangement uses TRBV28 and TRBJ2-3, with D tentatively TRBD2 (6 bases). The germline CDR1 and CDR2 sequences are MDHEN and SYDVKM. The CDR3 has 14 amino acids. V lost 3 bases, J lost 2 bases, and 9 bases lay in between. The CDR3 reads CASSFGRLTDTQYF. The CDR3 DNA reads TGTGCCAGCAGTTTTGGGAGGCTCACAGATACGCAGTATTTT.

The rearrangement joins TRBV9 to TRBJ2-1; a weak D match, TRBD2 (6 bases). The germline gives CDR1 SGDLS, CDR2 YYNGEE. This CDR3 comprises 15 residues. Trimming cost V 0 bases and J 3 bases, with 10 bases left between them. DNA of the CDR3: TGTGCCAGCAGCGTAGACGGACTACTCTACAATGAGCAGTTCTTC. It specifies CASSVDGLLYNEQFF.

The chain links TRBV30 to TRBJ1-6; 12 bases line up with TRBD1. CDR1 is GTSNPN and CDR2 is SVGIG in the germline V gene (reference sequence). Germline trimming cut 3 bases from V and 9 bases from J; bases unmatched to any gene: 3. CDR3 size: 14 residues. In DNA, the CDR3 is TGTGCCTGGAGGCCGGGACAGGGGGCTTCACCCCTCCACTTT. It codes for CAWRPGQGASPLHF.

The chain has TRBV28 and TRBJ1-2, with 7 positions matching TRBD1. Germline V gene sequence: CDR1 MDHEN, CDR2 SYDVKM. Trimming took 10 bases from V and 3 from J; bases not matched to a gene: 11. The CDR3 extends over 14 amino acids. CDR3 sequence: CATLTGQVHYGYTF. The CDR3 DNA reads as TGTGCCACCCTTACCGGACAGGTGCACTATGGCTACACCTTC.

This sequence joins TRBV28 and TRBJ1-5, with a weak D call TRBD1 (5 bases). Germline-derived CDR1 and CDR2 are MDHEN and SYDVKM. The CDR3 covers 15 residues. The V end lost 2 bases, the J end lost 1 base, and 9 bases lay between the germline ends. The CDR3 sequence: CASSLGTLSNQPQHF. CDR3 nucleotide sequence: TGTGCCAGCAGTTTAGGGACGTTGAGCAATCAGCCCCAGCATTTT.

The V call is TRBV19, the J call TRBJ1-5, with D tentatively TRBD1 (5 bases). Trimming took off 4 bases at V and 2 bases at J, with 15 bases between the two ends. Germline V gene lookup returns CDR1 LNHDA and CDR2 SQIVND (reference sequence). This CDR3 has 16 residues. CDR3 in amino acids: CASSKVLTGGNQPQHF. As DNA, the CDR3 is TGTGCCAGTAGTAAGGTTTTAACAGGTGGCAATCAGCCCCAGCATTTT.

The CDR3: CASSPSGDNEQFF. CDR3 DNA: TGTGCCAGCTCACCTTCCGGGGACAATGAGCAGTTCTTC. The chain has TRBV18 and TRBJ2-1; TRBD2 is a possible D gene (5 bases). CDR1 and CDR2 from the germline V gene are KGHSH and LQKENI. This CDR3 spans 13 amino acids. Trimming shortened V by 3 bases and J by 5 bases, and 8 bases separated the two germline ends.

The chain combines TRBV28 with TRBJ2-1, with D tentatively TRBD2 (6 bases). V was pared by 2 bases and J by 5 bases, with 19 bases between. This CDR3 has 17 residues. Looked up from germline, CDR1 is MDHEN and CDR2 is SYDVKM. In DNA, the CDR3 is TGTGCCAGCAGTTTACTAGTCGGAGGGGTAACTAACAATGAGCAGTTCTTC. Encoded protein: CASSLLVGGVTNNEQFF.

The chain is built from TRBV14 and TRBJ2-5; TRBD1 aligns across 7 bases. Gene TRBJ2-7 matches the end of the DNA better, so the J call may be wrong. In germline, CDR1 is SGHDN, CDR2 FVKESK. This CDR3 region has 15 residues. CDR3 DNA: TGTGCCAGCAGCCCTTGGACAGGAAGCGACTACGAGCAGTACTTC. Translated, it gives CASSPWTGSDYEQYF.

V and J are TRBV29-1 and TRBJ1-3, with TRBD1 matching 7 bases. This CDR3 region has 15 residues. CDR1 is SQVTM and CDR2 is ANQGSEA in the germline V gene. Unmatched junction bases numbered 8, after V lost 6 bases and J lost 0 bases. The CDR3 bases are TGCAGCGTCTGGGACAGCTCCTACTCTGGAAACACCATATATTTT. Translating gives CSVWDSSYSGNTIYF.

The J gene is TRBJ1-2, the V gene TRBV6-5, with D tentatively TRBD1 (5 bases). CDR3 size: 14 residues. Trimming took 2 bases from V and 1 from J, leaving 8 bases between them. The germline CDR1 and CDR2 sequences are MNHEY and SVGAGI. The chain's CDR3 is CASSYGGNNYGYTF. In DNA form, the CDR3 reads TGTGCCAGCAGTTACGGGGGGAATAACTATGGCTACACCTTC.

This chain joins TRBV19 and TRBJ2-1; no definite D call. The germline gives CDR1 LNHDA, CDR2 SQIVND (reference sequence). The CDR3 sequence is 15 residues long. V lost 6 bases and J 1 base, leaving 13 bases between the germline ends. The CDR3 DNA sequence: TGTGCCAGTAGGCATATTAGTGGTTCCTACAATGAGCAGTTCTTC. The encoded protein is CASRHISGSYNEQFF.

This clone was detected once. V gene TRBV6-4 combines with J gene TRBJ2-2; no definite D call. Germline values: CDR1 MRHNA, CDR2 SNTAGT. This CDR3 is built from 13 residues. The ends were cut back, 6 bases at V and 4 bases at J, with 9 bases in the middle. The CDR3 coding sequence is TGTGCCAGCAGCCCAGACTTCACCGGGGAGCTGTTTTTT. It specifies CASSPDFTGELFF.